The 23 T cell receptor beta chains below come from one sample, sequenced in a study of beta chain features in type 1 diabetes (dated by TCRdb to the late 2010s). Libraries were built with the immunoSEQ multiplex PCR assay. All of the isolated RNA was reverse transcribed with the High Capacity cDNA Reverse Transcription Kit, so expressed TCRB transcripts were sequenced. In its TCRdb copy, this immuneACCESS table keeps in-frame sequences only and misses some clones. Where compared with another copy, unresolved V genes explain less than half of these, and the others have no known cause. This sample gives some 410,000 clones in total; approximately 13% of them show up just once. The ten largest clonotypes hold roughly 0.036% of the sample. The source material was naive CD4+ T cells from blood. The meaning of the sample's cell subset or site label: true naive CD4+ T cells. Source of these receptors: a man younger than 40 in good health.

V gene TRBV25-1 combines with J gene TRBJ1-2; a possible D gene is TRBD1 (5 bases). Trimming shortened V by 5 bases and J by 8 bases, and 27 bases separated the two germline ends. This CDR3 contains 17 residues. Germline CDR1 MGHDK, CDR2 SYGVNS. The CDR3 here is CASSSFDNRDDERGYTF. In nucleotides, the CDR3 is TGTGCCAGCAGTAGTTTCGACAACCGGGACGACGAACGGGGCTACACCTTC.

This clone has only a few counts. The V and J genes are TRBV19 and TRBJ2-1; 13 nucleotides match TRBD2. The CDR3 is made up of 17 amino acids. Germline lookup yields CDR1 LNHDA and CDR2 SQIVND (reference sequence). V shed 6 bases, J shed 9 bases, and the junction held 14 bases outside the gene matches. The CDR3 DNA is TGTGCCAGTAGCCGAACCTTGACTAGCGGGAGGAACGGTGAGCAGTTCTTC. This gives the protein CASSRTLTSGRNGEQFF.

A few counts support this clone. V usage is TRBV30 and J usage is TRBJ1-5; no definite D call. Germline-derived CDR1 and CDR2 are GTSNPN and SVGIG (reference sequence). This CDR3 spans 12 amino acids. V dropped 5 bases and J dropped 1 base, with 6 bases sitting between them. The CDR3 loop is CAWGRSNQPQHF. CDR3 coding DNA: TGTGCCTGGGGCAGAAGCAATCAGCCCCAGCATTTT.

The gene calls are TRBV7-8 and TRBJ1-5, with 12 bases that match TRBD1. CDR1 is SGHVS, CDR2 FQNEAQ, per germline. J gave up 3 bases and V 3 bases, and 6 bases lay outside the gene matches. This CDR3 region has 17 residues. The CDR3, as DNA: TGTGCCAGCAGCTTTCTGGGACAGGGGGCTCTCAATCAGCCCCAGCATTTT. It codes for CASSFLGQGALNQPQHF.

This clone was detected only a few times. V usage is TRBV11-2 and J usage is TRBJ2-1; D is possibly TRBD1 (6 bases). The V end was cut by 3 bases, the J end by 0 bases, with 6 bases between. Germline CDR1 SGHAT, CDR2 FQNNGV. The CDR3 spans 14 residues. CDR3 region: CASSLDSSYNEQFF. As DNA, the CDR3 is TGTGCCAGCAGCTTGGACAGCTCCTACAATGAGCAGTTCTTC.

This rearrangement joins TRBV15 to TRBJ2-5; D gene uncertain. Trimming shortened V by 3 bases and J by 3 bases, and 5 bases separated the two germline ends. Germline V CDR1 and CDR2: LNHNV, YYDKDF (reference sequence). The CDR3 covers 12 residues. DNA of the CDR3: TGTGCCACCAGCAGGGCTGAAGAGACCCAGTACTTC. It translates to CATSRAEETQYF. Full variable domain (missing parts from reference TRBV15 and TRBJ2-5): DAMVIQNPRYQVTQFGKPVTLSCSQTLNHNVMYWYQQKSSQAPKLLFHYYDKDFNNEADTPDNFQSRRPNTSFCFLDIRSPGLGDTAMYLCATSRAEETQYFGPGTRLLVL.

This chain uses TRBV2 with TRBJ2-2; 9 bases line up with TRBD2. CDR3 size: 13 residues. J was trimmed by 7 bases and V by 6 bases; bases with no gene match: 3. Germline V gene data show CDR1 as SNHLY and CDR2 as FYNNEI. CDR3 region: CASSGTSLGELFF. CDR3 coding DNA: TGTGCCAGCAGCGGGACTAGCCTCGGGGAGCTGTTTTTT. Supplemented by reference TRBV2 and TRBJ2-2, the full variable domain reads EPEVTQTPSHQVTQMGQEVILRCVPISNHLYFYWYRQILGQKVEFLVSFYNNEISEKSEIFDDQFSVERPDGSNFTLKIRSTKLEDSAMYFCASSGTSLGELFFGEGSRLTVL.

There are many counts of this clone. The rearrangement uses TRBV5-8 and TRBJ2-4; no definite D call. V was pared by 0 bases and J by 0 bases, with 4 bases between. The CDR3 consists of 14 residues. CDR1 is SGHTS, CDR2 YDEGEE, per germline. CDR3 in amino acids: CASSLGLAKNIQYF. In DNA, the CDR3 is TGTGCCAGCAGCTTGGGTCTAGCCAAAAACATTCAGTACTTC.

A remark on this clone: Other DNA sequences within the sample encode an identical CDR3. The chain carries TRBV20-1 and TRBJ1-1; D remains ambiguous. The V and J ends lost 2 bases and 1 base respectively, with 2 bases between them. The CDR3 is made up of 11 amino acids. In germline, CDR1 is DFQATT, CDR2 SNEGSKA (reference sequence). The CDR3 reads CSARQNTEAFF. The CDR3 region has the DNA TGCAGTGCTAGACAGAACACTGAAGCTTTCTTT.

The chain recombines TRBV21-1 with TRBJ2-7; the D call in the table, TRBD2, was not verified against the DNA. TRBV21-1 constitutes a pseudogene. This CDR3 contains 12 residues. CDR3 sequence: CASSKDSHEQYV. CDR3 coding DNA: TGTGCCAGCAGCAAAGATAGCCACGAGCAGTACGTC.

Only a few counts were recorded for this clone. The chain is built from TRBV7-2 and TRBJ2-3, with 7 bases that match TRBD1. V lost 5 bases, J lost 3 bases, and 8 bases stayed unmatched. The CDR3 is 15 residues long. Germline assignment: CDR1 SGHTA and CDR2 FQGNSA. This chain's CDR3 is CASSPTGMVTDTQYF. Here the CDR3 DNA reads TGTGCCAGCAGCCCGACAGGGATGGTGACAGATACGCAGTATTTT.

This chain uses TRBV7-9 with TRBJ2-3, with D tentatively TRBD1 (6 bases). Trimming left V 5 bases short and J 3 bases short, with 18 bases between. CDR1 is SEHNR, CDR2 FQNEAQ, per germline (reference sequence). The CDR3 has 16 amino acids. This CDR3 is CASSKQGIMKTDTQYF. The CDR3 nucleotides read TGTGCCAGCAGCAAACAGGGTATCATGAAGACAGATACGCAGTATTTT.

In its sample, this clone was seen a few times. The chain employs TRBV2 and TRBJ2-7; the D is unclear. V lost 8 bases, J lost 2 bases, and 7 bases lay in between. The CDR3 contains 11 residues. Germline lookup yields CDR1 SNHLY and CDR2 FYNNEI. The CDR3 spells CASGQTYEQYV. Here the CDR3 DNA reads TGTGCCAGCGGGCAGACCTACGAGCAGTACGTC.

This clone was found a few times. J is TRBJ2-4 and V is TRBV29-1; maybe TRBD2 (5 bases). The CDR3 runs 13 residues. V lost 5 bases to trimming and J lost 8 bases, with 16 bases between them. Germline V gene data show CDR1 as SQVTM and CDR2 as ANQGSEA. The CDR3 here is CSVRPGSQYIQYF. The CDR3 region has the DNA TGCAGCGTTCGACCGGGATCGCAGTACATTCAGTACTTC.

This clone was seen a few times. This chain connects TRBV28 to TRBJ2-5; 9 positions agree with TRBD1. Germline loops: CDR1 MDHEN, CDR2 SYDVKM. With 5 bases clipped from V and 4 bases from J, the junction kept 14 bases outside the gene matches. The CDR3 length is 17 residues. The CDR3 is CASSPPPGQGEGETQYF. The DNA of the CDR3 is TGTGCCAGCAGTCCACCCCCGGGACAGGGTGAAGGAGAGACCCAGTACTTC.

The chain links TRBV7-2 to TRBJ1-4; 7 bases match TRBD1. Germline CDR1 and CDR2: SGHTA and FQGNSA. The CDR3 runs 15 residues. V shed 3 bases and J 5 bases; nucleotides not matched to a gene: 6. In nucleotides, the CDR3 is TGTGCCAGCAGCTTGGTCGGGACAGCCAATGAAAAACTGTTTTTT. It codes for CASSLVGTANEKLFF.

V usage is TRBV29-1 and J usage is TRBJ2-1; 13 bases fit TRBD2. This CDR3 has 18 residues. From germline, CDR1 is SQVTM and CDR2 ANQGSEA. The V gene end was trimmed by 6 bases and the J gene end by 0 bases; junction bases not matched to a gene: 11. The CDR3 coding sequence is TGCAGCGTGGGCCGACTAGCGGGAGGCCTTAGCTCCTACAATGAGCAGTTCTTC. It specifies CSVGRLAGGLSSYNEQFF.

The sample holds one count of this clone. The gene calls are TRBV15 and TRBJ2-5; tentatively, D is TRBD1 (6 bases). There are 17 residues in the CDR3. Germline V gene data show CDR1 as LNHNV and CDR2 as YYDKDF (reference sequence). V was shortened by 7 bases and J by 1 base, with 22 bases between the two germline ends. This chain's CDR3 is CATTTGDYGTIQETQYF. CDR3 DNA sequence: TGTGCCACCACGACCGGAGATTACGGGACAATCCAAGAGACCCAGTACTTC.

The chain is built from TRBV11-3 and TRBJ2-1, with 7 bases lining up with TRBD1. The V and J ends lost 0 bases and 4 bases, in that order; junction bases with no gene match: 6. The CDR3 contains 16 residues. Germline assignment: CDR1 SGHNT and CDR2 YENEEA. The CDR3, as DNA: TGTGCCAGCAGCTTAGACGACAGGGCCGGGTACAATGAGCAGTTCTTC. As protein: CASSLDDRAGYNEQFF.

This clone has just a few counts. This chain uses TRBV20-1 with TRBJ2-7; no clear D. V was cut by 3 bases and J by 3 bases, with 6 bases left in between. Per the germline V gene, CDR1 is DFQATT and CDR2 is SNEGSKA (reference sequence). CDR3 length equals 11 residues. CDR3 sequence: CSARTFYEQYF. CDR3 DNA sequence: TGCAGTGCTAGGACCTTCTACGAGCAGTACTTC.

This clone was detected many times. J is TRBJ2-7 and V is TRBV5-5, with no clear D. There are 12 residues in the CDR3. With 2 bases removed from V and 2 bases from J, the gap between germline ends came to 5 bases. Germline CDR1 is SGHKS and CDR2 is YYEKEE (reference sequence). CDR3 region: CASSFVAYEQYF. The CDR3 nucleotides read TGTGCCAGCAGCTTCGTCGCCTACGAGCAGTACTTC.

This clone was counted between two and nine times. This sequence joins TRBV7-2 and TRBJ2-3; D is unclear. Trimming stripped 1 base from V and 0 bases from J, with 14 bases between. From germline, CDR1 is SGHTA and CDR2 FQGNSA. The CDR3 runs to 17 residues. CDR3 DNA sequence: TGTGCCAGCAGCTTAGGTGGACCGAGCTACAGCACAGATACGCAGTATTTT. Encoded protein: CASSLGGPSYSTDTQYF.

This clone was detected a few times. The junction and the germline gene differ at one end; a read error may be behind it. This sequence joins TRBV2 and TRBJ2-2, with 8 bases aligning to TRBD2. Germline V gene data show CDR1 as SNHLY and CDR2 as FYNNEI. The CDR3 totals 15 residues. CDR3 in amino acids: CASSEGLANTGELFF. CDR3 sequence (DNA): TGTGCCAGCAGCGAAGGACTAGCAAACACCGGGGAGCTGTTTTTT.